These 21 T cell receptor beta chains share one sample of origin, sequenced in a study of neurological immune-mediated disorders. In TCRdb, the 5' RACE reads were re-called with MiXCR into one record per CDR3 protein. Found here are some 100,000 distinct CDR3 sequences, about 13% of them singletons; the top ten hold approximately 5%. Regarding time point: longitudinal time-point 2. The sample consisted of PBMCs. The source is a female donor with HTLV-1-associated myelopathy (HAM/TSP).

This clonotype was seen many times. The gene calls are TRBV2 and TRBJ2-4, with 8 positions matching TRBD2. V lost 3 bases and J lost 1; bases outside the gene matches: 2. CDR1 SNHLY and CDR2 FYNNEI come from the germline V gene. This CDR3 is built from 15 residues. The chain's CDR3 is CASSDGGAAKNIQYF. The CDR3 bases are TGTGCCAGCAGTGACGGGGGGGCGGCCAAAAACATTCAGTACTTC.

This clonotype has at least ten counts. The chain links TRBV10-2 to TRBJ2-2, with D tentatively TRBD1 or TRBD2 (6 bases each). Germline V gene lookup returns CDR1 WSHSY and CDR2 SAAADI. The V and J ends lost 7 bases and 5 bases respectively, with 17 bases between them. The CDR3 length is 15 residues. The DNA of the CDR3 is TGCGCCAGCAACCTAAAGGGGGGAAGTACCGGGGAGCTGTTTTTT. It translates to CASNLKGGSTGELFF.

Regarding this clonotype: A much larger clone is a single base away; this may be a read error. J is TRBJ2-4 and V is TRBV20-1; D is unresolved. CDR1 and CDR2 from the germline V gene are DFQATT and SNEGSKA (reference sequence). The V and J ends lost 2 bases and 0 bases respectively, with 8 bases between them. CDR3 size: 14 residues. The CDR3 here is CSARQPVAKNIQYF. In DNA form, the CDR3 reads TGCAGTGCTAGACAGCCGGTAGCCAAAAACATTCAGTACTTC.

Ten or more counts support this clonotype. This chain joins TRBV5-1 and TRBJ1-6; 7 bases align to TRBD1. Germline V gene lookup returns CDR1 SGHRS and CDR2 YFSETQ. The V and J ends lost 4 bases and 8 bases, in that order; junction bases with no gene match: 12. CDR3 length equals 16 residues. CDR3 residues: CASSPGQPGLDSPLHF. DNA of the CDR3: TGCGCCAGCAGCCCGGGACAGCCTGGTTTGGATTCACCCCTCCACTTT.

This clonotype came up many times. V gene TRBV7-2 combines with J gene TRBJ2-7, with no clear D. CDR1 SGHTA and CDR2 FQGNSA come from the germline V gene. Trimming removed 4 bases from V and 1 base from J, with 11 bases in between. The CDR3 covers 14 residues. The CDR3 spells CASSSPLMSYEQYF. In DNA form, the CDR3 reads TGTGCCAGCAGCTCCCCATTGATGTCCTACGAGCAGTACTTC. Variable domain in full (rest from reference TRBV7-2 and TRBJ2-7): GAGVSQSPSNKVTEKGKDVELRCDPISGHTALYWYRQSLGQGLEFLIYFQGNSAPDKSGLPSDRFSAERTGGSVSTLTIQRTQQEDSAVYLCASSSPLMSYEQYFGPGTRLTVT.

This clonotype was counted many times. The rearrangement uses TRBV25-1 and TRBJ1-4, with D perhaps TRBD1 (5 bases). This CDR3 is 13 amino acids long. Between the trimmed V and J ends, which lost 8 bases and 6 bases, there was a span of 13 bases. The V gene's germline CDR1 is MGHDK and CDR2 SYGVNS. In DNA form, the CDR3 reads TGTGCCAGCTCCGGGACCCGGGATGAAAAACTGTTTTTT. Translating it yields CASSGTRDEKLFF.

This clonotype was seen ten or more times. J is TRBJ1-1 and V is TRBV6-5, with D possibly matching TRBD1 (5 bases). The germline gives CDR1 MNHEY, CDR2 SVGAGI. V lost 6 bases, J lost 3 bases, and 17 bases lay in between. The CDR3 is 15 residues long. This CDR3 reads CASSVPGTSYTEAFF. The CDR3 bases are TGTGCCAGCAGCGTTCCCGGGACGTCTTACACTGAAGCTTTCTTT.

This clonotype has at least ten counts. The chain uses TRBV15 and TRBJ1-3; D is perhaps TRBD1 (5 bases). The V end was cut by 0 bases, the J end by 3 bases, with 15 bases between. Germline values: CDR1 LNHNV, CDR2 YYDKDF (reference sequence). CDR3 length equals 17 residues. The CDR3 nucleotides are TGTGCCACCAGCAGAGACAGAGGAGGCCAGGGTGGAAACACCATATATTTT. It specifies CATSRDRGGQGGNTIYF.

This clonotype is deemed medium-sized. The chain couples TRBV29-1 to TRBJ2-3; D is possibly TRBD2 (5 bases). CDR3 size: 13 residues. Per the germline V gene, CDR1 is SQVTM and CDR2 is ANQGSEA. V gave up 5 bases and J gave up 2 bases, with 11 bases separating them. The CDR3 sequence is CSVSGGATDTQYF. The CDR3 region has the DNA TGCAGCGTTAGCGGAGGCGCCACAGATACGCAGTATTTT.

This clonotype was seen many times. V is TRBV6-6 and J is TRBJ2-6, with 7 bases aligning to TRBD1. The germline V gene has CDR1 MNHNY and CDR2 SVGAGI (reference sequence). V shed 6 bases, J shed 4 bases, and the junction held 6 bases outside the gene matches. This CDR3 is built from 15 residues. The CDR3 is CASSLDRAGANVLTF. The DNA for the CDR3 is TGTGCCAGCAGCCTCGACAGGGCCGGGGCCAACGTCCTGACTTTC.

This clonotype came up many times. The chain recombines TRBV5-1 with TRBJ2-1; D possibly matches TRBD1 or TRBD2 (5 bases each). The CDR3 runs 14 residues. The germline V gene encodes CDR1 SGHRS and CDR2 YFSETQ. V was clipped by 5 bases and J by 10 bases, with 19 bases between them. CDR3 protein: CASRPDGFGTEQFF. CDR3 nucleotide sequence: TGCGCCAGCAGACCGGACGGGTTTGGGACGGAGCAGTTCTTC.

The sample holds many counts of this clonotype. This chain connects TRBV2 to TRBJ2-5; D not certain. Germline V lookup: CDR1 SNHLY, CDR2 FYNNEI. This CDR3 has 13 residues. V lost 7 bases and J 2 bases, leaving 11 bases between the germline ends. CDR3 protein: CASTPGLQETQYF. As DNA, the CDR3 is TGTGCCAGCACCCCCGGGTTGCAAGAGACCCAGTACTTC.

This clonotype has at least ten counts. The chain recombines TRBV5-1 with TRBJ1-1; D may be TRBD1 (6 bases). The CDR3 consists of 18 residues. V lost 1 base, J lost 4 bases, and 23 bases lay in between. Germline CDR1 is SGHRS and CDR2 is YFSETQ. The CDR3 sequence: CASSLFVQGPGTSTEAFF. In DNA form, the CDR3 reads TGCGCCAGCAGCTTGTTCGTTCAGGGGCCGGGAACAAGCACTGAAGCTTTCTTT.

This clonotype was picked up a small number of times. A much bigger clone sits one base away, suggesting this may be a read error. The rearrangement joins TRBV5-1 to TRBJ2-3; TRBD2 agrees at 8 bases. CDR3 size: 16 residues. Germline assignment: CDR1 SGHRS and CDR2 YFSETQ. In nucleotides, the CDR3 is TGCGCCAGCAGCTTGGCGGCGGGGGGCCGCACAGATATGCAGTATTTT. Translating gives CASSLAAGGRTDMQYF.

This clonotype was recorded many times. Written as DNA, the CDR3 is TGTGCCCTGCGGGGGGACACAATCGCAGATACGCAGTATTTT. The encoded protein is CALRGDTIADTQYF. The gene calls are TRBV10-3 and TRBJ2-3; 8 bases line up with TRBD2. J lost 4 bases, V lost 11 bases, and 11 bases had no gene match. The germline gives CDR1 ENHRY, CDR2 SYGVKD. The length of the CDR3 is 14 residues.

This clonotype has at least ten counts. V and J are TRBV10-3 and TRBJ2-5; a weak D match, TRBD2 (5 bases). V lost 10 bases and J lost 3, with 18 bases in between. In germline, CDR1 is ENHRY, CDR2 SYGVKD. This CDR3 spans 14 amino acids. Here the CDR3 DNA reads TGTGCCACCCGGAGAGGTGTGCGGGAAGAGACCCAGTACTTC. As protein: CATRRGVREETQYF.

This clonotype occurred many times. The chain has TRBV2 and TRBJ2-2, with D tentatively TRBD2 (6 bases). The V gene's germline CDR1 is SNHLY and CDR2 FYNNEI. V lost 10 bases, J lost 0 bases, and 15 bases lay in between. This CDR3 has 15 amino acids. Here the CDR3 reads CATTSGLTNTGELFF. The CDR3 coding sequence is TGTGCCACCACCTCGGGACTGACGAACACCGGGGAGCTGTTTTTT.

Many counts were recorded for this clonotype. The chain uses TRBV5-1 and TRBJ2-2, with D maybe TRBD2 (5 bases). Germline V gene sequence: CDR1 SGHRS, CDR2 YFSETQ. Trimming removed 0 bases from V and 5 bases from J, with 11 bases in between. The CDR3 runs to 15 residues. This CDR3 reads CASSLVAGRTGELFF. CDR3 sequence (DNA): TGCGCCAGCAGCTTGGTGGCGGGCAGGACCGGGGAGCTGTTTTTT. Variable domain in full (rest from reference TRBV5-1 and TRBJ2-2): KAGVTQTPRYLIKTRGQQVTLSCSPISGHRSVSWYQQTPGQGLQFLFEYFSETQRNKGNFPGRFSGRQFSNSRSEMNVSTLELGDSALYLCASSLVAGRTGELFFGEGSRLTVL.

This clonotype was counted ten times or more. The chain carries TRBV5-1 and TRBJ2-1, with D possibly being TRBD2 (6 bases). Trimming took off 7 bases at V and 8 bases at J, with 16 bases between the two ends. Germline V gene data show CDR1 as SGHRS and CDR2 as YFSETQ. The CDR3 totals 13 residues. CDR3 sequence reads: CASGISGRDEQFF. In DNA form, the CDR3 reads TGCGCCAGCGGGATCAGCGGGCGCGATGAGCAGTTCTTC.

This clonotype was recorded a few times. V and J are TRBV2 and TRBJ2-1; a weak D match, TRBD2 (7 bases). V was pared by 3 bases and J by 7 bases, with 13 bases between. The CDR3 sequence is 14 residues long. Germline assignment: CDR1 SNHLY and CDR2 FYNNEI. The CDR3 DNA follows: TGTGCCAGCAGTGATCGGGGGGCGCTTAATGAGCAGTTCTTC. As protein: CASSDRGALNEQFF.

J is TRBJ2-5 and V is TRBV20-1; TRBD2 aligns across 12 bases. The length of the CDR3 is 17 residues. CDR1 and CDR2 (germline): DFQATT, SNEGSKA (reference sequence). Unmatched junction bases numbered 9, after V lost 2 bases and J lost 2 bases. In nucleotides, the CDR3 is TGCAGTGCTAGATCCACGGGACTAGCGGGTGTGCAAGAGACCCAGTACTTC. Its protein product is CSARSTGLAGVQETQYF.